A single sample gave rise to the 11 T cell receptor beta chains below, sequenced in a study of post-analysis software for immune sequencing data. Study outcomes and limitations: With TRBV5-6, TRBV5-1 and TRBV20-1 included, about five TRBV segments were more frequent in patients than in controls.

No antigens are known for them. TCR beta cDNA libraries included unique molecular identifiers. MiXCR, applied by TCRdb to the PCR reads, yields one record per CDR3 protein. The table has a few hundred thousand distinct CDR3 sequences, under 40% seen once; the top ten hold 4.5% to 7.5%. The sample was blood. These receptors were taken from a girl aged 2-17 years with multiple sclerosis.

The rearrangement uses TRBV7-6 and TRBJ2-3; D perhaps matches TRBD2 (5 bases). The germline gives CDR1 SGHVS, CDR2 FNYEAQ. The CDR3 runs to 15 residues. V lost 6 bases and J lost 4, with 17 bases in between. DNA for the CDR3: TGTGCCAGCAGGCCAGCGGAATCAAGGGCAGATACGCAGTATTTT. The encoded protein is CASRPAESRADTQYF.

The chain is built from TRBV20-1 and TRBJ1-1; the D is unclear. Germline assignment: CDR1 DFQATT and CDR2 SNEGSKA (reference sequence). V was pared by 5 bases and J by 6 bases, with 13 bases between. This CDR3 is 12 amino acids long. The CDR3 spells CSAPQFGAEAFF. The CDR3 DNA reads TGCAGTGCTCCCCAGTTTGGGGCTGAAGCTTTCTTT.

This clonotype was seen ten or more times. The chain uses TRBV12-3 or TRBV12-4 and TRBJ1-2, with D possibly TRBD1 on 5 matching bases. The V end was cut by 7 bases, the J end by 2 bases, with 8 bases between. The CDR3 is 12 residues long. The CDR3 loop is CASIWDNYGYTF. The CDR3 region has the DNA TGTGCCAGCATATGGGACAACTATGGCTACACCTTC.

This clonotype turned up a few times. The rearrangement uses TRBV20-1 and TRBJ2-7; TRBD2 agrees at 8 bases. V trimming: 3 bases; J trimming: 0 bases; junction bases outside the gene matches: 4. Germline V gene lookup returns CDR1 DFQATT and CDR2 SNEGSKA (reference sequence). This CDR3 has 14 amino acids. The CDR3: CSASIAGSSYEQYF. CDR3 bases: TGCAGTGCTAGCATAGCGGGGAGCTCCTACGAGCAGTACTTC.

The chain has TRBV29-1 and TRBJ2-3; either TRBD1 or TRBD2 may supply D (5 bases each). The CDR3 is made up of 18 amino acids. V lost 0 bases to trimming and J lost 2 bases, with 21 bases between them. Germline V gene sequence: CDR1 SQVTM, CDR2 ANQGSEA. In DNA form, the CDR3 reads TGCAGCGTTGAAGATCCACAGGATCGCGAAGGACTCACAGATACGCAGTATTTT. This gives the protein CSVEDPQDREGLTDTQYF.

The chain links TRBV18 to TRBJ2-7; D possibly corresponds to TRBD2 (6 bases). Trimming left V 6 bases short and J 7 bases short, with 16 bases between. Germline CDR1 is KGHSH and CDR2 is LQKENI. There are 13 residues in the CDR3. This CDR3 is CASSPGLSNEQYF. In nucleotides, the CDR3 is TGTGCCAGCTCGCCCGGACTATCCAATGAGCAGTACTTC. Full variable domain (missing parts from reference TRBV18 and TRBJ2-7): NAGVMQNPRHLVRRRGQEARLRCSPMKGHSHVYWYRQLPEEGLKFMVYLQKENIIDESGMPKERFSAEFPKEGPSILRIQQVVRGDSAAYFCASSPGLSNEQYFGPGTRLTVT.

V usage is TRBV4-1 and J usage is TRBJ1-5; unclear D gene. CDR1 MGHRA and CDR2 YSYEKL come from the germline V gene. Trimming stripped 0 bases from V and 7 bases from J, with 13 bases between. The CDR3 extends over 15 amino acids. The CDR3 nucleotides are TGCGCCAGCAGCCAAGATCGGCCGGTAGGCCAGCCCCAGCATTTT. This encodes CASSQDRPVGQPQHF.

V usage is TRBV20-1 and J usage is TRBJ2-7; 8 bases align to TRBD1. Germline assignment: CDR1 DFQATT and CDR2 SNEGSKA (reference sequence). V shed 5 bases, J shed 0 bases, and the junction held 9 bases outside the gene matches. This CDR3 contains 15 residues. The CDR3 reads CSASTGQVSSYEQYF. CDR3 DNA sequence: TGCAGTGCTTCTACGGGACAGGTGAGCTCCTACGAGCAGTACTTC.

This CDR3 is CASSKHPQGGPCTEAFF. CDR3 bases: TGTGCCAGCAGCAAACACCCACAGGGTGGGCCGTGCACTGAAGCTTTCTTT. V usage is TRBV21-1 and J usage is TRBJ1-1; the D call in the table, TRBD1, was not verified against the DNA. TRBV21-1 is assigned pseudogene status. The CDR3 is 17 residues long.

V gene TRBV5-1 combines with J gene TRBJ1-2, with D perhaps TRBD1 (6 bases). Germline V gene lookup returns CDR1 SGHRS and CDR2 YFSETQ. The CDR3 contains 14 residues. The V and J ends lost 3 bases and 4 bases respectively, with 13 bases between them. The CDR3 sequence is CASSSRTAIYGYTF. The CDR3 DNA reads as TGCGCCAGCAGCTCGAGGACAGCAATCTATGGCTACACCTTC. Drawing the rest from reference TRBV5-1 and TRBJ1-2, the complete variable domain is KAGVTQTPRYLIKTRGQQVTLSCSPISGHRSVSWYQQTPGQGLQFLFEYFSETQRNKGNFPGRFSGRQFSNSRSEMNVSTLELGDSALYLCASSSRTAIYGYTFGSGTRLTVV.

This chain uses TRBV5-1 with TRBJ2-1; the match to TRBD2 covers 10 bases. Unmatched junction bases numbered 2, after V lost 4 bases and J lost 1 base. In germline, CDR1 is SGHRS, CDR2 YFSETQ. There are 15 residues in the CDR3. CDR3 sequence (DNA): TGCGCCAGCAGCACACTAGCGGGGTCCTACAATGAGCAGTTCTTC. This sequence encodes CASSTLAGSYNEQFF.